The text below deals with one TCR beta chain. This receptor's antigen is unknown. A clone one base away is much larger, so this may be a read error. The time point label for this specimen denotes: after trial treatment. The treatment or condition label on this specimen signifies: LDRT plus nivolumab, ipilimumab, low-dose cyclophosphamide and aspirin (RACIN trial). Donors were enrolled in RACIN, a single-arm phase I dose-escalation trial in which nivolumab, ipilimumab, aspirin, low-dose cyclophosphamide and low-dose radiotherapy were combined. Patients with advanced, TIL-negative solid tumors were considered eligible. The sample belongs to a study of low-dose radiotherapy and immunotherapy resistance in tumors (dated by TCRdb to between 2021 and 2023). About the investigation overall: In Cohort 1, 0.5 Gy per fraction was delivered every 2 weeks, and a total PTV dose of 6.5 Gy was prescribed. Patients in Cohort 2 were given 1 Gy per fraction every two weeks, for a total of 13 Gy across 26 weeks. Patients were given nivolumab as a 240 mg flat dose every two weeks and ipilimumab at 1 mg/kg every six weeks, with both drugs delivered intravenously. Cyclophosphamide 200 mg/m2 was given intravenously every two weeks, one day before each radiation and immunotherapy administration. Patients took aspirin 300 mg orally once daily for four cycles, starting on cycle 1 day 1. Randomization of trial participants into treatment groups was not performed. The translational analysis covered eight patients: three from the first dose cohort and the first five from the second dose cohort.

This sample was sequenced with an Illumina HiSeq 2500. To make first-strand cDNA, Superscript III was used along with a set of TRAV- and TRBV-specific primers so that both the TCRalpha and TCRbeta chains were covered. TCRs were amplified with Phusion for approximately 21 PCR cycles, with a constant-region primer paired with the adapter attached to the V primers. Isolated mRNA was amplified with the MessageAmp II aRNA Amplification Kit, using a roughly 15-hour in vitro transcription at 37°C. The Dynabeads mRNA DIRECT Purification Kit was used to isolate mRNA for TCR sequencing. Indexed Illumina adapters were added in a second Phusion PCR of about 25 cycles, and the PCR products were purified with AMPure XP beads. Per the original workflow: Using custom Perl scripts, TCR sequences that encoded the same protein were pooled, out-of-frame sequences were dropped, and the abundance of each clonotype was calculated. Any TCR sequence supported by only a single read was excluded from analysis. Repertoire metrics included Shannon entropy, Gini index, clonality, richness, and frequency of TCRs shared between repertoires. TCRdb reworked the public reads: Q25 trimming with fastp, MiXCR clone assembly, productive beta chains retained. Every entry covers one CDR3 protein and lists the most common genes and DNA from its rows. Clone size and V and J calls follow TCRdb, not the original study. Within this sample are some 94,000 distinct CDR3 sequences, with 20% to 25% of them counted one time only. Roughly 13% of the sample belongs to the ten largest clones.

The CDR3 holds 17 amino acids from the cysteine to the phenylalanine. Just the 51-base CDR3 DNA is kept, in frame starting at base 1. The germline V gene supplies CDR1 SGHTA and CDR2 FQGNSA. Recombination joined TRBV7-2 with TRBJ2-6; 6 matching bases give a weak D call of TRBD1. Sample: PBMCs, taken after low-dose radiotherapy plus immunotherapy. The receptor comes from a female donor with ovarian cancer. DNA sequence: TGTGCCAGCAGCATCGGGACAACGCTACCAGGGGCCGACGTCCTGACTTTC. Its protein reads: CASSIGTTLPGADVLTF.